This T cell receptor beta chain was recorded in a study of long-term antiretroviral therapy in people with HIV (dated by TCRdb to between 2021 and 2022). For the study in its entirety: The earliest samples were collected roughly a decade before the 2015 WHO recommendation for immediate ART, at a time when ART was usually postponed until CD4 counts fell. Whether ART initiation and durable HIV suppression were associated with changes in peripheral blood TRB repertoire composition and diversity was tested in a retrospective serial study. A total of about 190 cryopreserved PBMC samples were contributed to the cohort by 30 adults with confirmed HIV infection, with samples collected serially over a mean of roughly six years (range 1-12). Among the approximately 32 participants with HIV, eleven were female. No cross-contamination during QIAcube processing was seen in test extractions of a monoclonal T-cell line run alongside 33 polyclonal samples. Overall study outcomes, separate from this receptor: Owing to limited PBMC availability, only the TCR beta chain was sequenced, without alpha chain pairing. No data were available on ART adherence, viral resistance or therapy changes, limiting inferences about post-ART repertoire changes. Starting ART was linked to a significant rise in TRB diversity, yet even after long-term ART the diversity remained significantly lower than in transplant donor controls. Unsorted PBMC were profiled instead of sorted CD4+ and CD8+ T cells because pre-ART samples had limited cell numbers. CDR3 length ranges in HIV repertoires were narrower than in controls, and network structure suggested an antigen-experienced repertoire with only a slight naive shift after ART. The repertoire was dominated across all time points by expanded TRB clones identified before ART initiation, although this dominance was seen to fluctuate and to decrease in many PLHIV after ART. The samples span the years 2004 to 2017, and the ART regimens used at that time may not be as effective as current regimens.

The immunoSEQ hsTCRB v3.0 assay was used at survey level resolution for TRB variable region sequencing. TRB sequencing targeted a depth of 40,000-50,000 T-cell genomes per sample. TRB libraries were pooled and sequenced on an Illumina MiSeq using a v3 150-cycle kit. Regarding the original processing steps: Repertoire analysis ran in R within a reproducible Nextflow workflow covering QC, data transformation and analysis. LymphoSeq2, an R package for exploring AIRR-Seq data, was used to implement the custom analyses. After excluding several samples that yielded fewer than 5000 total TRB sequences, some 190 HIV repertoires remained for analysis. Of the approximately 190 retained HIV repertoires, approximately 60 were collected before and approximately 130 after ART initiation. Repertoires were downsampled to 5000 TRB nucleotide sequences, with summary statistics averaged over 100 downsampling iterations. Only TRB sequences with CDR3 regions of at least seven amino acids were retained for analysis. Diversity was assessed using a clonality score derived from Shannon entropy and using the Gini coefficient. In the repertoire networks, any two of the top 5000 CDR3 amino acid sequences were connected whenever the two sequences differed by an edit distance of one. For TRB CDR3 amino acid sequences, GLIPH2 was used to predict antigen specificity groups and MHC restriction. To flag known CMV, EBV, HIV or tissue antigen associations, CDR3 amino acid sequences were matched against VDJdb and McPAS-TCR. Pre-ART, post-ART and control groups were compared with Wilcoxon signed-rank tests and Holm-Bonferroni correction. In its TCRdb copy, this immuneACCESS table keeps in-frame sequences only and misses some clones. Where compared with another copy, unresolved V genes explain less than half of these, and the others have no known cause. That table gives V, J and clone size, and the DNA gave D and trimming. The sample has tens of thousands of clones on record, 80% to 85% of them singletons. The ten most abundant clones make up 6.2% of the sample.

Inclusion was restricted to participants for whom at least one PBMC sample before ART initiation and at least two post-ART samples were available. Every participant with HIV received treatment in the United States of America. Before DNA extraction, cryopreserved samples containing about 0.9-11 million PBMC were thawed and washed. At the time of the earliest PBMC sample for each participant with HIV, ages ranged from 23 to 54 years. PBMC samples were contributed by each participant from 1-4 timepoints before ART initiation and 2-8 timepoints after ART initiation, with a median of 7 samples. Serial HIV viral load, CD4+ T-cell count, ART history and demographic data were obtained for every participant. Genomic DNA was extracted from unsorted PBMC with a Qiagen kit on a QIAcube, with processing performed in batches of 12 samples. On this clone itself: Its antigen is not yet known. No base-level quality is on record; no much larger clone is a single base apart.

V sheds 3 bases and J sheds 8 bases, leaving 12 bases between their ends. The CDR3 sequence holds 13 residues, the cysteine and phenylalanine included. Just the 39-base CDR3 DNA is kept, in frame starting at base 1. CDR1 and CDR2 are read off the germline V gene as SGDLS and YYNGEE. The specimen was unsorted PBMCs, collected 1 year after starting antiretroviral therapy. The chain couples TRBV9 to TRBJ2-4; TRBD2 might be the D gene, on 6 matching bases. This receptor was identified in a man between 18 and 35 years old with HIV. At the DNA level, the sequence is TGTGCCAGCAGCGCAGGGACTTTGGACATTCAGTACTTC. It is translated as CASSAGTLDIQYF.